The clone carrying this T cell receptor beta chain was observed once. The assay was immunoSEQ multiplex PCR, and TCRdb's table has in-frame clones only and misses some. The sample gives 300,000 to 450,000 clones, roughly 90% of which show up once; 1% is in the top ten. V was trimmed by 6 bases and J by 0 bases, leaving 12 bases between them. Germline CDR1 reads MNHNY; CDR2 reads SVGAGI (reference sequence). The CDR3 has 14 residues. This sample is drawn from a study of blood T cell repertoires in COVID-19. This chain connects TRBV6-6 to TRBJ2-7; D may be TRBD1 (6 bases). This TCR came from a woman in her 30s who had been exposed to COVID-19. The sequencing input was PBMCs or T cells enriched from blood (not recorded which). The CDR3 sequence is CASRIQGSSYEQYF. CDR3 DNA: TGTGCCAGCAGAATCCAGGGGAGCTCCTACGAGCAGTACTTC.